This TCR beta chain derives from a study of OX40 agonist ivuxolimab in advanced cancers. Study background: Partial responses were observed in three patients, of whom one had hepatocellular carcinoma and two had cutaneous melanoma. Overall study results and limits: Researchers did not determine the expanded peripheral T cells' antigen specificity.

The protocol was immunoSEQ multiplex PCR, while the TCRdb copy is restricted to in-frame clones and leaves out a portion. The data contain tens of thousands of clones, around four fifths of them singletons. Comment on this clone: Its target is not known.

CDR1 SGHAT and CDR2 FQNNGV come from the germline V gene. V was pared by 0 bases and J by 3 bases, with 12 bases between. The CDR3 length is 16 residues. The V and J genes are TRBV11-2 and TRBJ1-5; no firm D call. The sequence was obtained from an adult with an advanced solid tumor such as melanoma, head and neck, liver or kidney cancer. Sequences were derived from CD4+ or CD8+ T cells sorted from blood, sampled in a trial of the OX40 agonist ivuxolimab. The chain's CDR3 is CASSLDPGRNNQPQHF. CDR3 bases: TGTGCCAGCAGCTTAGACCCCGGACGGAACAATCAGCCCCAGCATTTT.